The 2 T cell receptor beta chains below come from one sample, sequenced in a study of OX40 agonist ivuxolimab in advanced cancers. The library was built by means of the immunoSEQ multiplex PCR assay. This is the immuneACCESS table as TCRdb keeps it, with only in-frame sequences that have V and J called. A part of the clones is gone; compared with another copy, unresolved V genes explain less than half, and the rest is unexplained. Here the sample has over 50,000 clones; 80% to 90% occur a single time. The top ten constitute 0.55% to 0.6% of the sample. The sample in question was CD4+ or CD8+ T cells sorted from blood, obtained in a trial of the OX40 agonist ivuxolimab. Receptor source: an adult with an advanced solid tumor such as melanoma, head and neck, liver or kidney cancer.

The chain is built from TRBV10-2 and TRBJ1-2; no firm D call. There are 12 residues in the CDR3. Trimming took 4 bases from V and 0 from J, leaving 3 bases between them. Germline V gene sequence: CDR1 WSHSY, CDR2 SAAADI. The CDR3 protein is CASSAPNYGYTF. DNA of the CDR3: TGCGCCAGCAGTGCGCCTAACTATGGCTACACCTTC.

This chain uses TRBV25-1 with TRBJ2-7, with 7 nucleotides matching TRBD1. The CDR3 totals 15 residues. Unmatched junction bases numbered 9, after V lost 4 bases and J lost 3 bases. Germline V gives CDR1 MGHDK, CDR2 SYGVNS. The CDR3 region is CASSVRQGFGYEQYF. Written as DNA, the CDR3 is TGTGCCAGCAGTGTTAGACAGGGTTTCGGCTACGAGCAGTACTTC.